This T cell receptor (beta chain) is from a study of T-cell memory formation after mild COVID-19. Overall study context: TCR clusters largely stayed donor specific.

In TCRdb, the 5' RACE reads were re-called with MiXCR into one record per CDR3 protein. The sample includes about 560,000 distinct CDR3 sequences, about a sixth of them seen just once. The length of the CDR3 is 19 residues. V shed 0 bases and J 6 bases; nucleotides not matched to a gene: 17. Germline CDR1 and CDR2: SGHRS and YFSETQ. Findings of the study overall: In second-wave clones peaking day 37, SARS-CoV-2 specificity remained unconfirmed.

In the case of this clonotype: The target antigen is unknown.

Sequenced input: PBMCs or a T cell subset sorted from them (not recorded which). The source of this sequence is an adult woman who had mild COVID-19 (a few samples of this study predate the infection). Cell type and time point are not known. The chain combines TRBV5-1 with TRBJ2-5; 10 bases agree with TRBD2. The CDR3, as DNA: TGCGCCAGCAGCTTGGACGTCCCAAGCGGGAGGGGCCCGGAAAAGACCCAGTACTTC. Translating it yields CASSLDVPSGRGPEKTQYF.